A selection of T cell receptor beta chains follows, all from one sample in a study of blood T cell repertoires in COVID-19. Using immunoSEQ multiplex PCR, the repertoire was profiled, and TCRdb retains in-frame clones only, with some absent. Of 230,000 or so clones in the sample, roughly 82% were seen once. Sequenced: peripheral blood. The receptors were sampled from a woman aged 40-49 years who had recovered from COVID-19. Each CDR3 is given with its conserved first and last residue. The D gene is left open where the match is weak. Clone size is shown for a subset of rows, as once, few, many or a class of expanded clone.

J,D,size,V,CDR3,DNA
TRBJ2-2,-,-,TRBV11-3,CASSLITGVTGELFF,TGTGCCAGCAGCTTGATTACCGGGGTAACCGGGGAGCTGTTTTTT
TRBJ1-4,-,-,TRBV6-2/TRBV6-3,CASRRPLSNEKLFF,TGTGCCAGCCGCCGCCCGCTATCTAATGAAAAACTGTTTTTT
TRBJ2-7,-,few,TRBV12-3/TRBV12-4,CASSFPNSYEQYF,TGTGCCAGCAGTTTCCCAAACTCCTACGAGCAGTACTTC
TRBJ1-5,TRBD1,few,TRBV3-1/TRBV3-2,CASSPRQGDQPQHF,TGTGCCAGCAGCCCTCGACAGGGGGATCAGCCCCAGCATTTT
TRBJ2-7,TRBD1,-,TRBV6-5,CASSRTGESYEQYF,TGTGCCAGCAGTAGGACAGGCGAATCCTACGAGCAGTACTTC
TRBJ2-7,-,-,TRBV4-3,CASSQDAQGSYEQYF,TGCGCCAGCAGCCAAGACGCTCAGGGTTCCTACGAGCAGTACTTC
TRBJ2-1,-,-,TRBV20-1,CSASLNGGDIYNEQFF,TGCAGTGCTAGTTTGAACGGGGGTGATATCTACAATGAGCAGTTCTTC
TRBJ1-3,-,-,TRBV7-2,CAVGQNSGNTIYF,TGTGCCGTCGGACAGAACTCTGGAAACACCATATATTTT
TRBJ2-7,TRBD1,-,TRBV10-3,CAISGGTGGYEQYF,TGTGCCATCAGTGGAGGGACAGGGGGCTACGAGCAGTACTTC
TRBJ2-1,-,-,TRBV3-1/TRBV3-2,CASSQAGGNEQFF,TGTGCCAGCAGCCAGGCCGGCGGCAATGAGCAGTTCTTC
TRBJ2-1,TRBD1,-,TRBV7-2,CASSITGTGNNEQFF,TGTGCCAGCAGCATAACAGGGACAGGGAACAATGAGCAGTTCTTC
TRBJ2-3,TRBD2,-,TRBV9,CASSVASSGVRDTQYF,TGTGCCAGCAGCGTAGCTAGTAGCGGGGTTAGAGATACGCAGTATTTT
TRBJ1-2,TRBD1,-,TRBV19,CASSLGGQADYGYTF,TGTGCCAGTAGTTTGGGCGGACAGGCTGACTATGGCTACACCTTC
TRBJ1-1,-,-,TRBV5-6,CASRRQQGLKAFF,TGTGCCAGCAGAAGACAGCAGGGGTTGAAAGCTTTCTTT
TRBJ2-3,-,-,TRBV6-6,CASSYEDLRDTQYF,TGTGCCAGCAGTTACGAGGATTTAAGAGATACGCAGTATTTT
TRBJ1-6,-,once,TRBV5-1,CASSLRDDPRQSYNSPLHF,TGCGCCAGCAGCTTAAGAGACGACCCGAGACAGAGTTATAATTCACCCCTCCACTTT
TRBJ1-1,-,-,TRBV9,CASSVDYILNTEAFF,TGTGCCAGCAGCGTAGACTACATATTGAACACTGAAGCTTTCTTT
TRBJ2-3,TRBD2,once,TRBV6-1,CASSDSGASTDTQYF,TGTGCCAGCAGTGATAGCGGGGCGAGCACAGATACGCAGTATTTT
TRBJ1-2,TRBD1,-,TRBV3-1/TRBV3-2,CASSPWDRANYGYTF,TGTGCCAGCAGCCCGTGGGACAGGGCTAACTATGGCTACACCTTC
TRBJ2-7,-,-,TRBV3-1/TRBV3-2,CASSQDWSSATMAEQYF,TGTGCCAGCAGCCAAGATTGGTCCTCCGCAACCATGGCTGAGCAGTACTTC
TRBJ2-3,TRBD1,-,TRBV9,CASSSQTPTTGVVNTQYF,TGTGCCAGCAGCTCCCAAACCCCAACGACAGGGGTTGTGAATACGCAGTATTTT
TRBJ2-3,-,-,TRBV5-1,CASSLSTDTQYF,TGCGCCAGCAGCCTTAGCACAGATACGCAGTATTTT
TRBJ2-5,-,-,TRBV7-9,CASSGSGRQETQYF,TGTGCCAGCAGTGGGAGCGGGCGCCAAGAGACCCAGTACTTC
TRBJ2-3,-,-,TRBV7-6,CASSPRGGGTDTQYF,TGTGCCAGCAGTCCGAGGGGCGGGGGCACAGATACGCAGTATTTT
TRBJ1-1,TRBD1,-,TRBV12-3/TRBV12-4,CASSRTGNTEAFF,TGTGCCAGCAGCAGGACAGGGAACACTGAAGCTTTCTTT
TRBJ2-1,TRBD2,once,TRBV11-3,CASSLGLAASNEQFF,TGTGCCAGCAGCTTAGGACTAGCGGCATCAAATGAGCAGTTCTTC
TRBJ2-3,-,once,TRBV18,CASAGDGGTDTQYF,TGTGCCAGCGCCGGGGATGGAGGCACAGATACGCAGTATTTT
TRBJ2-7,TRBD1,-,TRBV28,CRSSGQDINEQYF,TGTAGAAGTTCGGGACAGGATATAAACGAGCAGTACTTC
TRBJ2-7,TRBD1,once,TRBV27,CASSLYPGTVYEQYF,TGTGCCAGCAGTTTATACCCAGGGACAGTCTACGAGCAGTACTTC
TRBJ1-1,-,once,TRBV11-3,CASSLGANTEAFF,TGTGCCAGCAGCTTAGGGGCGAACACTGAAGCTTTCTTT
TRBJ2-5,-,-,TRBV5-1,CASSRGGQETQYF,TGCGCCAGCAGCAGGGGGGGTCAAGAGACCCAGTACTTC
TRBJ1-1,TRBD1,-,TRBV23-1,CASSHQGARGGTEAFF,TGCGCCAGCAGTCACCAGGGGGCGCGGGGGGGCACTGAAGCTTTCTTT
TRBJ1-2,-,-,TRBV4-3,CASSQDAAGGYTF,TGCGCCAGCAGCCAAGATGCTGCAGGTGGCTACACCTTC
TRBJ2-1,TRBD1,-,TRBV9,CASSFSWTGGYEQFF,TGTGCCAGCAGTTTCTCCTGGACAGGGGGCTATGAGCAGTTCTTC
TRBJ2-1,TRBD1,-,TRBV19,CASSIEAGTGYNEQFF,TGTGCCAGTAGTATAGAGGCCGGGACAGGATACAATGAGCAGTTCTTC
TRBJ2-3,-,few,TRBV12-3/TRBV12-4,CASSYTGSDTQYF,TGTGCCAGCAGTTATACAGGGTCAGATACGCAGTATTTT
TRBJ2-7,-,-,TRBV6-5,CASSSNREQYF,TGTGCCAGCAGTTCGAACAGGGAGCAGTACTTC
TRBJ1-2,TRBD1,-,TRBV6-5,CASRDRGGYGYTF,TGTGCCAGCAGGGACAGGGGCGGCTATGGCTACACCTTC
TRBJ2-1,TRBD1,-,TRBV19,CASGDSSYNEQFF,TGTGCCAGTGGGGACAGCTCCTACAATGAGCAGTTCTTC
TRBJ2-7,TRBD2,few,TRBV29-1,CSVGGDYEQYF,TGCAGCGTGGGGGGGGACTACGAGCAGTACTTC
TRBJ2-7,TRBD1,-,TRBV7-9,CASSLGGTGVREQYF,TGTGCCAGCAGCTTAGGAGGGACAGGGGTGAGGGAGCAGTACTTC
TRBJ1-2,-,-,TRBV18,CASSPREDLRGYTF,TGTGCCAGCTCACCACGCGAGGATTTAAGAGGCTACACCTTC
TRBJ1-1,TRBD1,-,TRBV12-5,CASGLSTGEAEAFF,TGTGCTAGTGGTTTGTCCACAGGGGAAGCGGAAGCTTTCTTT
TRBJ2-5,-,-,TRBV6-1,CASSEAQVQETQYF,TGTGCCAGCAGTGAAGCGCAGGTACAAGAGACCCAGTACTTC